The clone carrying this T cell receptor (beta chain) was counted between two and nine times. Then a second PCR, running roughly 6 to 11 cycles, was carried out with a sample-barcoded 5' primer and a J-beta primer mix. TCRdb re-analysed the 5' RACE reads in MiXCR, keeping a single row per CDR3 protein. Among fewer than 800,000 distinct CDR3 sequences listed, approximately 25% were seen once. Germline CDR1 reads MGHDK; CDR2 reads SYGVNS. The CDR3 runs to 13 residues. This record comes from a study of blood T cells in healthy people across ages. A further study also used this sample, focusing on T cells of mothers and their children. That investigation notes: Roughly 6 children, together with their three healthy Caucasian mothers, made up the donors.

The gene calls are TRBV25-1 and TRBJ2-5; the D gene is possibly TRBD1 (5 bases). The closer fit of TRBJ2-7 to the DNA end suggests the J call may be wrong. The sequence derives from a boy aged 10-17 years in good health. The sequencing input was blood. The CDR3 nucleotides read TGTGCCACCAGACAGTCGAGCTCCTACGAGCAGTACTTC. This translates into CATRQSSSYEQYF.